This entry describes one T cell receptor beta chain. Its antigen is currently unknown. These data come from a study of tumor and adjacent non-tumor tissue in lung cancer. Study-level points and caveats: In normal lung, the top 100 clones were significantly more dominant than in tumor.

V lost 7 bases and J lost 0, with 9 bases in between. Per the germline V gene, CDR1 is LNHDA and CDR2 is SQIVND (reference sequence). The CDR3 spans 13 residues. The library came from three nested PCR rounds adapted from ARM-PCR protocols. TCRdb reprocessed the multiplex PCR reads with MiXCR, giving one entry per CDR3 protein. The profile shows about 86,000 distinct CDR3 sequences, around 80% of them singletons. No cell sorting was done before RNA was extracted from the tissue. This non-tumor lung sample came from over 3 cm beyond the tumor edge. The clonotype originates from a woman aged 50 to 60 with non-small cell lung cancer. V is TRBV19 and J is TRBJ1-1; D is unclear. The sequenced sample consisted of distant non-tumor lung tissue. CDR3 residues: CASMLKLNTEAFF. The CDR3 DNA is TGTGCCAGTATGTTGAAGCTGAACACTGAAGCTTTCTTT.